This T cell receptor beta chain was sequenced during a study of regulatory T cells in long-lasting Graves disease. Looking at the study overall: Under 3 months of antithyroid drugs had been taken by newly diagnosed Graves' patients.

Turning to this clonotype: Its specificity is not known.

Time point given: newly diagnosed GD, antithyroid drugs for less than 3 months. PBMC-extracted RNA yielded the TCR library. Points from the study as a whole: There was favoring of TRBV28, TRBJ1-2 and TRBJ2-5 in persistent disease.

To make TCR beta libraries, researchers used iRepertoire HTBI primers and Arm-PCR of CDR3 regions. TCRdb reanalysed the multiplex PCR reads using MiXCR and keeps one entry per CDR3 protein. This table holds 580,000 or so distinct CDR3 sequences, 16% found once. The CDR3 runs 17 residues. Germline CDR1 SGDLS, CDR2 YYNGEE. The germline V and J ends were trimmed by 3 bases and 0 bases, with 17 bases remaining between them. Separately, the same data were catalogued under a study of T cells in Graves' hyperthyroidism and ophthalmopathy.

The chain links TRBV9 to TRBJ2-3; D not resolved. The source of this sequence is a man aged 18 to 30 with Graves disease. Sample: peripheral blood mononuclear cells (PBMCs), taken at new diagnosis, from a patient treated with antithyroid drugs. Written as DNA, the CDR3 is TGTGCCAGCAGCGCGCCGCCGGGCCTTACTAGCACAGATACGCAGTATTTT. Translated: CASSAPPGLTSTDTQYF.